This entry features one T cell receptor beta chain sequence. These data originate in a study of shared T cell receptors in the human thymus. Germline V gene lookup returns CDR1 SGHRS and CDR2 YFSETQ. Trimming took off 6 bases at V and 2 bases at J, with 17 bases between the two ends. CDR3 length equals 15 residues. This table comes from immunoSEQ multiplex PCR, and its TCRdb copy is limited to in-frame clones, with some not included. Here the sample spans around 730,000 clones, approximately 85% being singletons. This sample was shared with a second study, whose subject was human thymus T cells.

Sequencing was performed on thymocytes. This clonotype originated in a girl under three years old with a congenital heart defect. The chain couples TRBV5-1 to TRBJ1-1; D ambiguous. Here the CDR3 reads CASTPLGSTNTEAFF. For the CDR3, the DNA is TGCGCCAGCACTCCCCTCGGGAGCACCAACACTGAAGCTTTCTTT.